This entry describes one T cell receptor beta chain. Its antigen remains unidentified. This sample was included in a study of T cell responses to AZD1222 COVID-19 vaccine. General study results and limits: CD4 TCRs linked to vaccination spanned spike, dominating at 160-218 and 743-854. Donors were mostly white British, more females; clonal diversity possibly underestimated.

The CDR3 has 15 residues. The germline V gene has CDR1 MRHNA and CDR2 SNTAGT. V was shortened by 5 bases and J by 2 bases, with 14 bases between the two germline ends. Method: immunoSEQ multiplex PCR; TCRdb's copy keeps in-frame clones and lacks some. The sample lists approximately 150,000 clones, around 90% occurring once. Source: peripheral blood, taken on day 0 of AZD1222 vaccination. This sequence originates from an adult in good health. This chain connects TRBV6-4 to TRBJ2-3, with D possibly TRBD2 on 5 matching bases. The DNA for the CDR3 is TGTGCCAGCAGTCCAACGGGATCTGCCACAGATACGCAGTATTTT. Its translation is CASSPTGSATDTQYF.